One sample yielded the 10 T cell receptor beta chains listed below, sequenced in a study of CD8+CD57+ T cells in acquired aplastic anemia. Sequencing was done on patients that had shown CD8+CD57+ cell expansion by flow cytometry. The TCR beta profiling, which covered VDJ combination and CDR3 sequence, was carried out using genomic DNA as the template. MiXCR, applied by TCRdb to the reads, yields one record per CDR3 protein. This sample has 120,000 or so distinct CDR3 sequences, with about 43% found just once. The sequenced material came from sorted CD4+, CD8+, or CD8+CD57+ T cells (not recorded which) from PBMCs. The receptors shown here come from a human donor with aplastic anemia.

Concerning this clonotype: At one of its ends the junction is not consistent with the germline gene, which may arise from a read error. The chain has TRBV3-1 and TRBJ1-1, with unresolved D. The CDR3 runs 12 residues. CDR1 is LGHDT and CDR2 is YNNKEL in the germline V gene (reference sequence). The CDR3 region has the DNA TGTGCCGGCAGCCAAGATCGGACTGAAGCTTTCTTT. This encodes CAGSQDRTEAFF. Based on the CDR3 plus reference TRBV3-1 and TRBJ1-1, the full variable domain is DTAVSQTPKYLVTQMGNDKSIKCEQNLGHDTMYWYKQDSKKFLKIMFSYNNKELIINETVPNRFSPKSPDKAHLNLHINSLELGDSAVYFCAGSQDRTEAFFGQGTRLTVV.

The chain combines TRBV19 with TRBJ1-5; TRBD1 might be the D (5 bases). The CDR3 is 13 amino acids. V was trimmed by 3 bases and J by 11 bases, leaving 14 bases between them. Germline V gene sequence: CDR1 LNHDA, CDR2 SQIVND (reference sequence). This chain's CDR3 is CASSIRGQETQHF. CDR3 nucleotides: TGTGCCAGTAGTATCCGCGGACAAGAGACCCAGCATTTT.

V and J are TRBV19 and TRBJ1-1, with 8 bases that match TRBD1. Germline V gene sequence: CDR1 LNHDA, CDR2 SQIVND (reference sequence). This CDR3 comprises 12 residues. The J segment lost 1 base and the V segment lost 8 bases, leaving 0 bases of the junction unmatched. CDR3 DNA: TGTGCCAGTGGACAGGGGAACACTGAAGCTTTCTTT. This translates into CASGQGNTEAFF. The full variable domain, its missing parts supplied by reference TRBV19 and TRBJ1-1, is DGGITQSPKYLFRKEGQNVTLSCEQNLNHDAMYWYRQDPGQGLRLIYYSQIVNDFQKGDIAEGYSVSREKKESFPLTVTSAQKNPTAFYLCASGQGNTEAFFGQGTRLTVV.

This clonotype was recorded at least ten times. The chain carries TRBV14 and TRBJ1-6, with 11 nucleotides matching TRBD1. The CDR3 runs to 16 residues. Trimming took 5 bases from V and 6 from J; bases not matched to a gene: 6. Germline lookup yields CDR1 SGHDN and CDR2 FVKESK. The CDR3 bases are TGTGCCAGCAGCTACGGGACAGGGGGGGGTAATTCACCCCTCCACTTT. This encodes CASSYGTGGGNSPLHF.

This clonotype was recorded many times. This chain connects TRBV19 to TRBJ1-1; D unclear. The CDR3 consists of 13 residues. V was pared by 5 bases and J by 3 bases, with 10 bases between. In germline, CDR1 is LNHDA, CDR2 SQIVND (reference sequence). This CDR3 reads CASSLQWDTEAFF. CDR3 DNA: TGTGCCAGTAGTCTGCAGTGGGACACTGAAGCTTTCTTT. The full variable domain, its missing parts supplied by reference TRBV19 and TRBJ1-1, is DGGITQSPKYLFRKEGQNVTLSCEQNLNHDAMYWYRQDPGQGLRLIYYSQIVNDFQKGDIAEGYSVSREKKESFPLTVTSAQKNPTAFYLCASSLQWDTEAFFGQGTRLTVV.

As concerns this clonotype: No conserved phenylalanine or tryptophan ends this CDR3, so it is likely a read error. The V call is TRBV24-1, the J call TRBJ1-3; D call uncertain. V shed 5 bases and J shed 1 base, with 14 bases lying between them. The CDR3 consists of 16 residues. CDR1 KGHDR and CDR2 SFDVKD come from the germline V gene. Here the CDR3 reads CATSAGGERSGNTIYS. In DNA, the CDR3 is TGTGCCACCAGTGCTGGTGGGGAAAGGTCTGGAAACACCATATATTCT.

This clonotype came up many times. The CDR3 DNA sequence: TGTGCCAGCAGCCAAGGCCGGACAGCGAACACTGAAGCTTTCTTT. Translating gives CASSQGRTANTEAFF. V usage is TRBV14 and J usage is TRBJ1-1; D might be TRBD1 (6 bases). Trimming stripped 1 base from V and 1 base from J, with 10 bases between. The CDR3 has 15 residues. Germline V gene data show CDR1 as SGHDN and CDR2 as FVKESK.

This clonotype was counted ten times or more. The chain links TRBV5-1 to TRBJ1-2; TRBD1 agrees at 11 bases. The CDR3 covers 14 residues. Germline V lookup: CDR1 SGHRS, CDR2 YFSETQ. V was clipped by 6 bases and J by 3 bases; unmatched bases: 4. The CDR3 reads CASNSGQGDYGYTF. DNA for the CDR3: TGCGCCAGCAATTCGGGACAGGGGGACTATGGCTACACCTTC.

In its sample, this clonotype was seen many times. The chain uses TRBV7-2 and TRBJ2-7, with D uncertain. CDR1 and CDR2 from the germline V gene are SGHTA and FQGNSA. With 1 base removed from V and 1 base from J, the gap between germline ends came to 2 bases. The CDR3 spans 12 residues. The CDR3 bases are TGTGCCAGCAGCTTAGGATCCTACGAGCAGTACTTC. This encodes CASSLGSYEQYF.

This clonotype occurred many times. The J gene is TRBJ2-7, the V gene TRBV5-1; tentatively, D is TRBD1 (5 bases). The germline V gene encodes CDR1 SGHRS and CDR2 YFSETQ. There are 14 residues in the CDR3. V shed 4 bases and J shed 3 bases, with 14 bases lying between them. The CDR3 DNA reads TGCGCCAGCAGCCCCGAACTAAGGGGCTACGAGCAGTACTTC. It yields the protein CASSPELRGYEQYF.